The clone carrying this T cell receptor (beta chain) was counted a few times. Its antigen is unknown. The sample originates from a study of T-cell memory formation after mild COVID-19. Barcoded TCR alpha and TCR beta cDNA libraries with UMIs came from 5'RACE using constant-segment primers. TCRdb reprocessed the 5' RACE reads via MiXCR and lists one record per CDR3 protein. The sample lists roughly 240,000 distinct CDR3 sequences, roughly 16% occurring once. Study-wide findings and caveats: The study found balanced CD4/CD8 in clones contracting day 15 to 85 and a CD4+ lean in later expanders. Pre-infection memory held some responding clones, suggesting pre-existing cross-reactive T cells responded.

The CDR3 runs to 13 residues. V was clipped by 4 bases and J by 7 bases, with 13 bases between them. Looked up from germline, CDR1 is SGHTA and CDR2 is FQGNSA. The genes are TRBV7-2 and TRBJ2-5, with D hard to call. The sequencing input was PBMCs or a T cell subset sorted from them (not recorded which). The TCR sequence derives from a man younger than 35 who had mild COVID-19 (a few samples of this study predate the infection). Cell type and time point are not known. In nucleotides, the CDR3 is TGTGCCAGCAGCTCCCAGGTGTTTGGGACCCAGTACTTC. It translates to CASSSQVFGTQYF.